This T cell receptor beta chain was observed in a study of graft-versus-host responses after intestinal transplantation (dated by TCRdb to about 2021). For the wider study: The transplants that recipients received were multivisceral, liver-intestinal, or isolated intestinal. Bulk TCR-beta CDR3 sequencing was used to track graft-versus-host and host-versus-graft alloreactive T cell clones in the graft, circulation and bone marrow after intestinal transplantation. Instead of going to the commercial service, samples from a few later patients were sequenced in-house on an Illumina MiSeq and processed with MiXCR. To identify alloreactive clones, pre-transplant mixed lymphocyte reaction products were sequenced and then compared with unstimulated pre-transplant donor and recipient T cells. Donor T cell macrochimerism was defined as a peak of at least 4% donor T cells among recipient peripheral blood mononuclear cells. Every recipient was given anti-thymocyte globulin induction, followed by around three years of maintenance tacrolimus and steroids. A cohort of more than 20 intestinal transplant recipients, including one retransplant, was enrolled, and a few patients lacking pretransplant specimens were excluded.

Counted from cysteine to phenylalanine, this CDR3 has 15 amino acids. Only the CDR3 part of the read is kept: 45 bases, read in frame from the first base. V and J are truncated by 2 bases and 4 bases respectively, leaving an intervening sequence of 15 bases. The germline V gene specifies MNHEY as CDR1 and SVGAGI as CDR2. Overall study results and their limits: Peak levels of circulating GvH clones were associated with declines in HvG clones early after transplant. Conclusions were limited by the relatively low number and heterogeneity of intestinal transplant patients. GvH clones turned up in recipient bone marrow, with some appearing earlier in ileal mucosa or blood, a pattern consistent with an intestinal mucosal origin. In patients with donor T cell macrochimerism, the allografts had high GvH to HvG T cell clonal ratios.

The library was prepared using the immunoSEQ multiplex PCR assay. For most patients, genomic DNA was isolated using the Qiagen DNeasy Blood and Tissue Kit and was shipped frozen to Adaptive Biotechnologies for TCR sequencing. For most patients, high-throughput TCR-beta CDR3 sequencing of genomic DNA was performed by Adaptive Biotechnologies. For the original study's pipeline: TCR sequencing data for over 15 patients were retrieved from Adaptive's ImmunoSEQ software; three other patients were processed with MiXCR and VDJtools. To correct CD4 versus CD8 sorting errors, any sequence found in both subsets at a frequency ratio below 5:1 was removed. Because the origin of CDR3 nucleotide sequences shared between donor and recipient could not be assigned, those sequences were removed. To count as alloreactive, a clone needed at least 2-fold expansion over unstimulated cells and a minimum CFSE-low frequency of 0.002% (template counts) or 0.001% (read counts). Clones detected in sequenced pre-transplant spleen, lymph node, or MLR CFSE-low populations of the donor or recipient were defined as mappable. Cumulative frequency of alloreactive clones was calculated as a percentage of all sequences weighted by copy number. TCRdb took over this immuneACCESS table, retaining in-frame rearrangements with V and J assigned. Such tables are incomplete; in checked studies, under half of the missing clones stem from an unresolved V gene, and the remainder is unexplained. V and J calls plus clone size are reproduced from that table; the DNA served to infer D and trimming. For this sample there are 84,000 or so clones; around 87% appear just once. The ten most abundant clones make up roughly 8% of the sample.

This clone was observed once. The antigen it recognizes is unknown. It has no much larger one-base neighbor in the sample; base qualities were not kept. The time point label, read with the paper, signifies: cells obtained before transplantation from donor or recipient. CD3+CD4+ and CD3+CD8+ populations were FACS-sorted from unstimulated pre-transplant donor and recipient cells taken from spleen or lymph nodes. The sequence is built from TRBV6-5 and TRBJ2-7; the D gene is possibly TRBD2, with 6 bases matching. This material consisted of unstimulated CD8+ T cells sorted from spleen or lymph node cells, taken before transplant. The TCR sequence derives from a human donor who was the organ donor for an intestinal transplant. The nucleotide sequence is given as TGTGCCAGCAGTTACCATCCGGCGGGGAATTACGAGCAGTACTTC. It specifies CASSYHPAGNYEQYF.